Listed below are T cell receptor beta chains from one sample, sequenced in a study of cytomegalovirus exposure and HLA in healthy donors. The assay was immunoSEQ multiplex PCR, and TCRdb's table has in-frame clones only and misses some. The table records some 130,000 clones, roughly 70% of them present only once. The sample comprised PBMCs. These TCRs come from a man aged 25-45 years in good health and CMV-seronegative. Both conserved end residues are part of each CDR3. Fields, in order: CDR3 length, J gene, V gene, CDR3 protein.

len: 16; j_gene: TRBJ2-1; v_gene: TRBV15; CDR3aa: CATSRNRDVSYNEQFF
len: 19; j_gene: TRBJ2-4; v_gene: TRBV27; CDR3aa: CASSLHGTSGMLAKNIQYF
len: 15; j_gene: TRBJ1-1; v_gene: TRBV4-2; CDR3aa: CASSPSAGKGTEAFF
len: 14; j_gene: TRBJ2-4; v_gene: TRBV7-2; CDR3aa: CASSPPGAKNIQYF
len: 15; j_gene: TRBJ2-5; v_gene: TRBV9; CDR3aa: CASSPGLAGLETQYF
len: 15; j_gene: TRBJ2-5; v_gene: TRBV11-3; CDR3aa: CASSLRGGGGETQYF
len: 16; j_gene: TRBJ2-7; v_gene: TRBV28; CDR3aa: CASSAPGQGARYEQYF
len: 16; j_gene: TRBJ2-5; v_gene: TRBV4-2; CDR3aa: CASSQAGTASQETQYF
len: 14; j_gene: TRBJ2-4; v_gene: TRBV5-4; CDR3aa: CASSLAGGGDIQYF
len: 16; j_gene: TRBJ2-1; v_gene: TRBV5-5; CDR3aa: CASSFVIGSSYNEQFF
len: 15; j_gene: TRBJ1-5; v_gene: TRBV6-5; CDR3aa: CASSYRAGFSEPQHF
len: 17; j_gene: TRBJ2-6; v_gene: TRBV7-8; CDR3aa: CASSASTGTSGANVLTF
len: 15; j_gene: TRBJ2-1; v_gene: TRBV5-1; CDR3aa: CASSLAGGFYNEQFF
len: 14; j_gene: TRBJ2-1; v_gene: TRBV18; CDR3aa: CASSRSDSLNEQFF
len: 14; j_gene: TRBJ2-5; v_gene: TRBV6-1; CDR3aa: CASIKTSGSETQYF